The 6 T cell receptor beta chains below all came from one sample that was sequenced in a study of spatial heterogeneity in lung cancer. Described time point: blood at routine non-recurrence follow-up after resection. TCRdb recomputed calls from the 5' RACE reads with MiXCR, one row per CDR3 protein. The table shows under 150,000 distinct CDR3 sequences, with 10% to 14% occurring only once. The specimen comprised PBMCs, sampled at follow-up. The receptors come from a female donor with early-stage non-small cell lung cancer.

Many counts were recorded for this clonotype. CDR3 sequence (DNA): TGTGCCATCAGTGAGTTGGTCCGGGGGTGGTCGGTCACTGAAGCTTTCTTT. Translated: CAISELVRGWSVTEAFF. The chain combines TRBV10-3 with TRBJ1-1; D is perhaps TRBD1 (5 bases). Deletions cut 1 base from V and 4 bases from J, with 19 bases between. Germline V gives CDR1 ENHRY, CDR2 SYGVKD. The CDR3 contains 17 residues.

This clonotype was observed at least ten times. The V and J genes are TRBV7-9 and TRBJ2-1; 12 bases are shared with TRBD2. Germline-derived CDR1 and CDR2 are SEHNR and FQNEAQ (reference sequence). The CDR3 totals 16 residues. Germline trimming cut 5 bases from V and 7 bases from J; bases unmatched to any gene: 9. Here the CDR3 reads CASSPRLAGAQNEQFF. The CDR3 DNA follows: TGTGCCAGCAGCCCCCGACTAGCGGGAGCTCAAAATGAGCAGTTCTTC.

J is TRBJ2-5 and V is TRBV19; D possibly corresponds to TRBD1 (6 bases). The V gene lost 7 bases and the J gene lost 4 bases, with 16 bases spanning the gap. Per germline, CDR1 LNHDA and CDR2 SQIVND (reference sequence). CDR3 size: 14 residues. CDR3 nucleotide sequence: TGTGCCAGTACCGCCCCAGGGGCCCGAGAGACCCAGTACTTC. It yields the protein CASTAPGARETQYF.

The table lists this clonotype with many counts. V gene TRBV28 combines with J gene TRBJ2-2; no clear D gene. The CDR3 has 12 residues. V lost 6 bases, J lost 5 bases, and 7 bases lay in between. Germline lookup yields CDR1 MDHEN and CDR2 SYDVKM. Here the CDR3 reads CASSSLTGELFF. The CDR3 DNA reads TGTGCCAGCAGCTCACTTACCGGGGAGCTGTTTTTT.

In this sample, this clonotype turned up a few times. The chain joins TRBV9 to TRBJ2-3; TRBD2 is a possible D gene (6 bases). Trimming pared 4 bases from V and 3 bases from J, leaving 18 bases between. CDR1 is SGDLS and CDR2 is YYNGEE in the germline V gene. The CDR3 covers 16 residues. CDR3 nucleotides: TGTGCCAGCAGCCCTCAATGGAGAAGCGGGACAGATACGCAGTATTTT. This codes for CASSPQWRSGTDTQYF.

This clonotype was picked up many times. The rearrangement joins TRBV20-1 to TRBJ2-7; weak D call: TRBD1 (5 bases). Germline-derived CDR1 and CDR2 are DFQATT and SNEGSKA (reference sequence). Trimming left V 4 bases short and J 4 bases short, with 14 bases between. This CDR3 contains 13 residues. CDR3 region: CSATSGAGYEQYF. CDR3 sequence (DNA): TGCAGTGCTACCTCTGGGGCAGGATACGAGCAGTACTTC.